These 24 T cell receptor beta chains share one sample of origin, sequenced in a study of metastatic and nonmetastatic thyroid tumors. Using MiXCR, TCRdb reanalyzed the PCR reads. The sample lists 43,000 or so clones, about 4% occurring once. No patient received treatment before thyroid surgery. Sequenced input: blood. All receptors derive from a female donor with papillary thyroid cancer or a benign thyroid nodule (not recorded which). Some clones in this sample may be carry-over from other donors' samples.

This clone was seen more than once but under ten times. This could be a read error, since a much larger clone is one nucleotide away. The CDR3: CASRRRSVLQPQHF. The CDR3 bases are TGTGCCAGTAGAAGGCGATCAGTTCTTCAGCCCCAGCATTTT. J is TRBJ1-5 and V is TRBV19; D remains ambiguous. The CDR3 loop spans 14 amino acids. The V and J ends lost 6 bases and 6 bases respectively, with 15 bases between them. Germline-derived CDR1 and CDR2 are LNHDA and SQIVND (reference sequence).

This clone was detected ten times or more. The V and J genes are TRBV12-3 or TRBV12-4 and TRBJ1-2; D unclear. This CDR3 comprises 14 residues. V was pared by 5 bases and J by 4 bases, with 14 bases between. CDR3 sequence: CASSDQPPFYGYTF. CDR3 coding DNA: TGTGCCAGCAGTGACCAGCCTCCCTTCTATGGCTACACCTTC.

This clone was seen repeatedly, ten times or more. This chain joins TRBV12-3 or TRBV12-4 and TRBJ1-5; a weak D match, TRBD1 (6 bases). This CDR3 spans 14 amino acids. V was trimmed by 2 bases and J by 6 bases, leaving 11 bases between them. The CDR3 loop is CASSLRQGTQPQHF. As DNA, the CDR3 is TGTGCCAGCAGTTTAAGGCAGGGGACTCAGCCCCAGCATTTT.

This clone was observed a few times. The rearrangement links TRBV28 to TRBJ2-7; 8 bases are shared with TRBD1. CDR1 MDHEN and CDR2 SYDVKM come from the germline V gene. CDR3 length equals 15 residues. The V gene end was trimmed by 8 bases and the J gene end by 0 bases; junction bases not matched to a gene: 9. The CDR3 is CASPQPGQVSYEQYF. CDR3 DNA: TGTGCCAGCCCCCAGCCGGGACAGGTCTCCTACGAGCAGTACTTC.

At least ten counts were recorded for this clone. CDR3 loop: CASSFSTTANTEAFF. The CDR3 nucleotides read TGCGCCAGCAGCTTCTCTACTACAGCGAACACTGAAGCTTTCTTT. The rearrangement links TRBV5-1 to TRBJ1-1; no firm D call. The germline CDR1 and CDR2 sequences are SGHRS and YFSETQ. Deletions cut 2 bases from V and 1 base from J, with 12 bases between. The CDR3 covers 15 residues.

A few counts support this clone. An end of the junction differs from the germline gene, which may be a read error. The V gene is TRBV28, the J gene TRBJ2-5; TRBD1 aligns across 11 bases. The CDR3 loop spans 16 amino acids. Germline CDR1 is MDHEN and CDR2 is SYDVKM. In nucleotides, the CDR3 is TGTGCCAGCAGTCAGGACAGGGGGCGGGATCAAGAGACACAGTACTTC. Residues: CASSQDRGRDQETQYF.

About this clone: A much larger clone sits a single nucleotide away, making a read error possible. This rearrangement joins TRBV9 to TRBJ1-1; D may be TRBD1 (6 bases). Germline CDR1 is SGDLS and CDR2 is YYNGEE. The CDR3 is 16 residues long. The CDR3 is CAGSVSPQGVGTEAFF. The CDR3 DNA sequence: TGTGCCGGCAGCGTGTCCCCACAGGGTGTGGGCACTGAAGCTTTCTTT.

This clone came up a few times. This clone may be a read error of a much larger clone one base away. CDR3 amino acids: CASSESRVEQYF. The CDR3 DNA reads as TGCGCCAGCAGTGAGTCCCGGGTAGAGCAGTACTTC. V usage is TRBV10-1 and J usage is TRBJ2-7; D remains ambiguous. The V end lost 0 bases, the J end lost 7 bases, and 7 bases lay between the germline ends. Germline assignment: CDR1 WNHNN and CDR2 SYGVQD (reference sequence). CDR3 size: 12 residues.

This clone showed up many times. The CDR3 DNA reads TGTGCCATCAGCCCGGGACAGGGATACGAGCAGTACTTC. This sequence encodes CAISPGQGYEQYF. The chain recombines TRBV10-3 with TRBJ2-7; TRBD1 agrees at 9 bases. This CDR3 is 13 amino acids long. Germline CDR1 ENHRY, CDR2 SYGVKD. The V segment lost 6 bases and the J segment 4 bases; nucleotides outside the gene matches: 4.

This clone has ten or more counts. The gene calls are TRBV13 and TRBJ2-5, with 11 positions matching TRBD2. Germline CDR1 and CDR2: PRHDT and FYEKMQ (reference sequence). Trimming cost V 5 bases and J 4 bases; bases outside gene matches: 3. CDR3 length equals 14 residues. The CDR3 sequence is CASSKGLAGETQYF. In DNA, the CDR3 is TGTGCCAGCAGCAAAGGACTAGCGGGAGAGACCCAGTACTTC.

This clone was observed many times. The V gene is TRBV20-1, the J gene TRBJ2-7; TRBD2 is a possible D gene (5 bases). The CDR3 spans 15 residues. From germline, CDR1 is DFQATT and CDR2 SNEGSKA (reference sequence). V was pared by 0 bases and J by 5 bases, with 17 bases between. CDR3 bases: TGCAGTGCTAGAGAGGGTCTAGCAGGTTCGGACGAGCAGTACTTC. Protein sequence: CSAREGLAGSDEQYF.

This sequence joins TRBV7-9 and TRBJ2-2, with D tentatively TRBD1 or TRBD2 (5 bases each). This CDR3 is 16 amino acids long. From germline, CDR1 is SEHNR and CDR2 FQNEAQ (reference sequence). Between the trimmed V and J ends, which lost 7 bases and 0 bases, there was a span of 15 bases. CDR3 sequence reads: CASNPGWGTNTGELFF. CDR3 DNA sequence: TGTGCCAGCAACCCGGGTTGGGGGACGAACACCGGGGAGCTGTTTTTT.

This clone has ten or more counts. The chain combines TRBV24-1 with TRBJ2-7; 8 bases agree with TRBD1. Germline V gene data show CDR1 as KGHDR and CDR2 as SFDVKD. V shed 4 bases and J 3 bases; nucleotides not matched to a gene: 7. The CDR3 contains 15 residues. Here the CDR3 reads CATSDRTGNRYEQYF. DNA for the CDR3: TGTGCCACCAGTGACAGGACAGGGAATCGCTACGAGCAGTACTTC.

This clone was detected ten times or more. The sample contains more than one DNA sequence encoding this CDR3. This chain uses TRBV19 with TRBJ2-1; 8 nucleotides line up with TRBD2. Unmatched junction bases numbered 3, after V lost 4 bases and J lost 1 base. The CDR3 totals 15 residues. The V gene's germline CDR1 is LNHDA and CDR2 SQIVND (reference sequence). The CDR3 region is CASSTIAGSYNEQFF. CDR3 coding DNA: TGTGCCAGTAGTACTATAGCGGGGTCCTACAATGAGCAGTTCTTC. The whole variable domain, filled in from reference TRBV19 and TRBJ2-1, reads DGGITQSPKYLFRKEGQNVTLSCEQNLNHDAMYWYRQDPGQGLRLIYYSQIVNDFQKGDIAEGYSVSREKKESFPLTVTSAQKNPTAFYLCASSTIAGSYNEQFFGPGTRLTVL.

V and J are TRBV28 and TRBJ2-1, with TRBD1 as a possible D gene (5 bases). CDR3 size: 13 residues. CDR1 and CDR2 (germline): MDHEN, SYDVKM. Trimming removed 3 bases at V and 6 bases at J, with 9 bases between. The CDR3 protein is CASSLPGSNEQFF. Here the CDR3 DNA reads TGTGCCAGCAGTTTGCCAGGGTCCAATGAGCAGTTCTTC.

This clone was counted at least ten times. The rearrangement joins TRBV7-8 to TRBJ2-7; D unresolved. CDR1 and CDR2 (germline): SGHVS, FQNEAQ. V lost 1 base and J lost 2, with 12 bases in between. There are 15 residues in the CDR3. The CDR3 reads CASSLDRYMTYEQYF. The CDR3 bases are TGTGCCAGCAGCTTAGATCGTTACATGACCTACGAGCAGTACTTC.

This clone has more than one count but fewer than ten. CDR3 nucleotides: TGTGCCACCAGCCTCGGGCCTTCTGTGGGGGAGACCCAGTACTTC. This translates into CATSLGPSVGETQYF. The rearrangement links TRBV24-1 to TRBJ2-5; no clear D gene. CDR1 is KGHDR, CDR2 SFDVKD, per germline. Trimming pared 7 bases from V and 5 bases from J, leaving 19 bases between. CDR3 length: 15 residues.

This clone was seen a handful of times. J is TRBJ1-5 and V is TRBV20-1, with a possible D match to TRBD1 (6 bases). V lost 5 bases to trimming and J lost 0 bases, with 17 bases between them. CDR1 is DFQATT, CDR2 SNEGSKA, per germline (reference sequence). This CDR3 spans 16 amino acids. CDR3 region: CSAQTGRPYSNQPQHF. In DNA form, the CDR3 reads TGCAGTGCTCAGACAGGCCGGCCATATAGCAATCAGCCCCAGCATTTT.

Of note for this clone: A much larger clone differs from this one at a single base, so this may be a read error. V usage is TRBV2 and J usage is TRBJ1-5, with D possibly being TRBD1 (5 bases). This CDR3 contains 15 residues. Germline loops: CDR1 SNHLY, CDR2 FYNNEI. Trimming took 3 bases from V and 3 from J, leaving 12 bases between them. The CDR3 sequence is CASSDVGAPNQPQHF. CDR3 DNA: TGTGCCAGCAGTGATGTTGGGGCTCCCAATCAGCCCCAGCATTTT.

This clone has at least ten counts. The J gene is TRBJ1-5, the V gene TRBV2, with 11 bases that match TRBD1. The CDR3 has 16 amino acids. Germline V gene sequence: CDR1 SNHLY, CDR2 FYNNEI. V lost 7 bases and J lost 2; bases outside the gene matches: 7. The CDR3 loop is CASNRGQGGGNQPQHF. The CDR3 nucleotides read TGTGCCAGCAACAGGGGACAGGGGGGTGGCAATCAGCCCCAGCATTTT. Full variable domain (remainder filled in from reference TRBV2 and TRBJ1-5): EPEVTQTPSHQVTQMGQEVILRCVPISNHLYFYWYRQILGQKVEFLVSFYNNEISEKSEIFDDQFSVERPDGSNFTLKIRSTKLEDSAMYFCASNRGQGGGNQPQHFGDGTRLSIL.

This clone has more than one count but fewer than ten. The chain combines TRBV6-2 or TRBV6-3 with TRBJ2-1, with 8 nucleotides matching TRBD2. Germline loops: CDR1 MNHEY, CDR2 SVGEGT. The V and J ends lost 5 bases and 9 bases, in that order; junction bases with no gene match: 12. CDR3 size: 15 residues. The CDR3 coding sequence is TGTGCCAGCAGTGCCCTCGGACTAGCAATTGGTGAGCAGTTCTTC. Encoded protein: CASSALGLAIGEQFF.

The chain recombines TRBV28 with TRBJ1-2; D gene unclear. CDR3 length: 12 amino acids. CDR1 and CDR2 (germline): MDHEN, SYDVKM. Between the trimmed V and J ends, which lost 6 bases and 1 base, there was a span of 6 bases. The CDR3 reads CASSRGNYGYTF. In nucleotides, the CDR3 is TGTGCCAGCAGCCGGGGTAACTATGGCTACACCTTC.

This chain connects TRBV6-1 to TRBJ1-2, with a tentative D call TRBD1 (5 bases). Germline lookup yields CDR1 MNHNS and CDR2 SASEGT. There are 15 residues in the CDR3. V was clipped by 1 base and J by 7 bases, with 16 bases between them. CDR3 bases: TGTGCCAGCAGTGAAGGGGTATGGCCGGGGGTTGGCTACACCTTC. This encodes CASSEGVWPGVGYTF.

This clone was detected many times. This chain joins TRBV24-1 and TRBJ2-2; D is possibly TRBD1 or TRBD2 (5 bases each). V was clipped by 4 bases and J by 8 bases, with 16 bases between them. From germline, CDR1 is KGHDR and CDR2 SFDVKD. The CDR3 length is 15 residues. The CDR3 nucleotides are TGTGCCACCAGTGACCCCGCTTATGGGGGAGGGGAGCTGTTTTTT. Its protein is CATSDPAYGGGELFF.